These 9 T cell receptor beta chains share one sample of origin, sequenced in a study of T cells in Graves' hyperthyroidism and ophthalmopathy. What was amplified from RNA transcripts were TCR beta CDR3 regions. HTBI primers were employed in a first-round RT-PCR of the TCR CDR3. TCRdb used MiXCR to reprocess the multiplex PCR reads, holding one entry per CDR3 protein. The sample holds about 360,000 distinct CDR3 sequences, around 14% seen once. Input material: blood. These receptors all stem from a woman aged 18-30 years with Graves' hyperthyroidism.

In this sample, this clonotype turned up many times. The chain has TRBV13 and TRBJ2-7; 8 bases align to TRBD1. The CDR3 loop spans 14 amino acids. Germline CDR1 reads PRHDT; CDR2 reads FYEKMQ (reference sequence). V shed 6 bases and J 2 bases; nucleotides not matched to a gene: 6. DNA for the CDR3: TGTGCCAGCAGGGCTGGACAGGGCCCCTACGAGCAGTACTTC. It specifies CASRAGQGPYEQYF. Combining the CDR3 with reference TRBV13 and TRBJ2-7 gives the whole variable domain AAGVIQSPRHLIKEKRETATLKCYPIPRHDTVYWYQQGPGQDPQFLISFYEKMQSDKGSIPDRFSAQQFSDYHSELNMSSLELGDSALYFCASRAGQGPYEQYFGPGTRLTVT.

The V and J genes are TRBV6-2 or TRBV6-3 and TRBJ2-3, with TRBD2 matching over 8 bases. V was clipped by 2 bases and J by 4 bases; unmatched bases: 5. Germline CDR1 is MNHEY and CDR2 is SVGEGT. This CDR3 region has 15 residues. CDR3 bases: TGTGCCAGCAGTTACCCGGGAGGGCCTTCAGATACGCAGTATTTT. Translating gives CASSYPGGPSDTQYF.

This clonotype was counted at least ten times. J is TRBJ2-1 and V is TRBV11-2; 10 bases fit TRBD2. Germline V gives CDR1 SGHAT, CDR2 FQNNGV. There are 17 residues in the CDR3. V lost 4 bases to trimming and J lost 4 bases; unmatched junction nucleotides: 10. The CDR3 loop reads CASSWVLAGLRYNEQFF. CDR3 nucleotide sequence: TGTGCCAGCAGCTGGGTACTAGCGGGACTGAGGTACAATGAGCAGTTCTTC.

The sample holds many counts of this clonotype. The gene calls are TRBV28 and TRBJ1-1, with a weak D call TRBD1 (5 bases). This CDR3 has 13 residues. V lost 5 bases and J lost 4, with 11 bases in between. Per germline, CDR1 MDHEN and CDR2 SYDVKM. CDR3 sequence reads: CASSVQGRTEAFF. The CDR3 DNA reads TGTGCCAGCAGTGTTCAGGGTCGCACTGAAGCTTTCTTT.

This clonotype was observed at least ten times. The rearrangement joins TRBV18 to TRBJ2-5, with TRBD2 matching 14 bases. This CDR3 is 17 amino acids long. Per germline, CDR1 KGHSH and CDR2 LQKENI. V was clipped by 3 bases and J by 5 bases; unmatched bases: 8. The CDR3 bases are TGTGCCAGCTCACCTCCTGGGACTAGCGGGAGAGGGGAGACCCAGTACTTC. Translated: CASSPPGTSGRGETQYF.

This clonotype appeared a few times. This chain uses TRBV6-1 with TRBJ2-2, with 11 bases lining up with TRBD2. The CDR3 length is 16 residues. The J segment lost 6 bases and the V segment lost 5 bases, leaving 8 bases of the junction unmatched. Germline CDR1 MNHNS, CDR2 SASEGT. Here the CDR3 DNA reads TGTGCCAGCAGTTCTTTAGCGGGAGGGCCGGCCGGGGAGCTGTTTTTT. The encoded protein is CASSSLAGGPAGELFF.

This chain links TRBV18 with TRBJ2-3; D remains unclear. With 4 bases removed from V and 1 base from J, the gap between germline ends came to 12 bases. This CDR3 has 15 amino acids. Looked up from germline, CDR1 is KGHSH and CDR2 is LQKENI. CDR3 loop: CASSLYTSGTDTQYF. Written as DNA, the CDR3 is TGTGCCAGCTCACTCTACACTTCAGGCACAGATACGCAGTATTTT.

This clonotype appeared many times. CDR3 nucleotides: TGTGCCAGCGGGGGAGGGGGGGGTTGGTTGGCAACTAATGAAAAACTGTTTTTT. Translated, it gives CASGGGGGWLATNEKLFF. V and J are TRBV28 and TRBJ1-4; tentatively, D is TRBD1 (6 bases). The CDR3 runs 18 residues. Looked up from germline, CDR1 is MDHEN and CDR2 is SYDVKM. The germline V and J ends were trimmed by 8 bases and 0 bases, with 22 bases remaining between them.

At least ten counts were recorded for this clonotype. This chain connects TRBV12-3 or TRBV12-4 to TRBJ1-5; D unclear. The CDR3 spans 14 residues. Trimming stripped 8 bases from V and 5 bases from J, with 16 bases between. CDR3 DNA: TGTGCCAGCCTAATGGGCGGAAACCATCAGCCCCAGCATTTT. As protein: CASLMGGNHQPQHF.